The sequence of this TCR beta chain was determined in a study of shared clonotypes between healthy human individuals. The CDR3 has 11 residues. With 2 bases removed from V and 10 bases from J, the gap between germline ends came to 7 bases. From germline, CDR1 is SGHRS and CDR2 YFSETQ. This table comes from immunoSEQ multiplex PCR, and its TCRdb copy is limited to in-frame clones, with some not included. The repertoire holds about 690,000 clones, with 80% to 95% as singletons. A word on this clone: Within the sample, other DNA sequences also encode this same CDR3.

The sequenced sample was memory CD8+ T cells from PBMCs. Subset meaning: CD45RO+ cells pooled with CCR7-negative TemRA cells. V gene TRBV5-1 combines with J gene TRBJ2-1, with D uncertain. The receptor comes from a man aged 18 to 29 in good health. Some clones in this sample may be carry-over from other donors' samples. The CDR3: CASSLTNEQFF. The CDR3 coding sequence is TGCGCCAGCAGCTTAACGAACGAGCAGTTCTTC. Drawing the rest from reference TRBV5-1 and TRBJ2-1, the complete variable domain is KAGVTQTPRYLIKTRGQQVTLSCSPISGHRSVSWYQQTPGQGLQFLFEYFSETQRNKGNFPGRFSGRQFSNSRSEMNVSTLELGDSALYLCASSLTNEQFFGPGTRLTVL.